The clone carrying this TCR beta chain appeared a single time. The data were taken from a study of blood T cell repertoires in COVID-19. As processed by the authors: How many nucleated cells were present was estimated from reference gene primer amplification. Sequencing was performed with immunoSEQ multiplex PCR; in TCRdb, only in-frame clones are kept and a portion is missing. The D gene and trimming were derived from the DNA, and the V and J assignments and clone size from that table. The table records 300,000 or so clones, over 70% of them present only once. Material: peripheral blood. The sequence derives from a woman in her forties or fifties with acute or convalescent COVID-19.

The CDR3, as DNA: TGCGCCAGCAGCCTTAGCGGACAGGGAACAGATACGCAGTATTTT. Translated: CASSLSGQGTDTQYF. The chain joins TRBV4-3 to TRBJ2-3; the match to TRBD1 covers 8 bases. The CDR3 runs to 15 residues. Germline CDR1 LGHNA, CDR2 YSLEER. With V trimmed by 4 bases and J by 3 bases, 6 bases remained unmatched.